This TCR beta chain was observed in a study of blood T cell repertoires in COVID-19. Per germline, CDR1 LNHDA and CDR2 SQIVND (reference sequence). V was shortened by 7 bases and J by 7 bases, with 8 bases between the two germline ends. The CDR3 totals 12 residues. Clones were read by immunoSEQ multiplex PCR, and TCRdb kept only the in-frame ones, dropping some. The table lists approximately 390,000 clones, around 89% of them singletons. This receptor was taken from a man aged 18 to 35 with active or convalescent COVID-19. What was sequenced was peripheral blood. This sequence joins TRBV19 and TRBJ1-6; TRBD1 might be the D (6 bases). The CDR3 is CASNRVNSPLHF. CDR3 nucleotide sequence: TGTGCCAGTAACAGGGTGAATTCACCCCTCCACTTT.